The T cell receptor beta chain under discussion was sequenced for a study of blood T cell repertoires in COVID-19 (dated by TCRdb to between 2020 and 2021). Study-level background: The collaborator samples originated in the United States, Italy and Spain and spanned the acute and convalescent phases of COVID-19. The prospective study material was composed of cDNA or gDNA derived from T cells, B-cell-depleted T cells, or PBMCs. The samples were drawn from two sources: the first 160 participants of the ongoing ImmuneRACE study, and about 1,300 subjects contributed by 6 global collaborators. Nearly every sample came with metadata listing a de-identified subject ID, COVID-19 status, age in years and sex. Where HLA class I and class II types were available, the types were taken from metadata supplied by the sample provider, not from assay-based typing. The dataset comprised deeply sampled blood TCRbeta repertoires from subjects exposed to, actively infected with, or recovered from COVID-19. The repertoires were released in a freely available public database meant as a resource for research on the immune response to SARS-CoV-2. Study-wide conclusions, independent of this receptor: The amount of clinical and demographic metadata varied by source and participant and was provided uncurated.

This clone was counted once. Its antigen is unknown. No base quality information exists; no much larger clone differs at one position. Taken from cysteine to phenylalanine, the CDR3 has 15 residues. Just the 45-base CDR3 DNA is kept, in frame starting at base 1. V is clipped by 2 bases and J by 6 bases, and the sequence between their germline boundaries is 17 bases long. Looking up the germline V gene (reference sequence) yields CDR1 SEHNR and CDR2 FQNEAQ. Whole blood was collected in K2EDTA tubes by collaborating institutions according to the institutions' own protocols. Collaborator samples were shipped for TCRbeta analysis as frozen whole blood, isolated PBMCs, or DNA extracted from either sample type. TCRbeta CDR3 regions were amplified from genomic DNA using the immunoSEQ Assay, a bias-controlled multiplex PCR. As for the authors' bioinformatics: The number of nucleated cells in each sample was estimated from the amplification of reference gene primers within the assay. To quantify the absolute abundance of each unique TCRbeta CDR3 rearrangement, sequence reads were collapsed and filtered. For each sample, productive Simpson clonality was calculated as the square root of Simpson's diversity index across productive rearrangements. TCRdb obtained this table from immuneACCESS and retained in-frame rearrangements with V and J assigned. These tables miss some clones; where compared with another copy, unresolved V genes account for less than half of the shortfall, and the remainder is unexplained. The DNA gave D and trimming, while V, J and clone size come from that table. This sample holds around 67,000 clones; around 86% were observed only once. The ten largest clones take up 5% to 6.5% of the sample.

Sequencing used peripheral blood. In this chain, TRBV7-9 is recombined with TRBJ2-7, with a weak D call of TRBD2 (5 bases match). The clonotype was recovered from a man in his forties or fifties with active COVID-19. The CDR3 region has the sequence CASSLSGASRGEQYF. The nucleotides are TGTGCCAGCAGCTTAAGCGGAGCCTCCCGGGGCGAGCAGTACTTC.